A single TCR beta chain is shown here with its context. The antigen remains unidentified. Quantitative barcoded 5'-RACE was used to prepare TCR beta libraries. TCRdb re-analysed the 5' RACE reads in MiXCR, keeping a single row per CDR3 protein. The table records 300,000 to 400,000 distinct CDR3 sequences, around 20% of them present only once. V was clipped by 1 base and J by 6 bases; unmatched bases: 4. CDR3 length: 14 amino acids. In germline, CDR1 is MNHEY, CDR2 SVGAGI. This specimen belongs to a study of CD8 T cells in ankylosing spondylitis. Study results and limitations: Disease-linked clones proved CD8+ and comparatively uncommon in peripheral blood. As reported, disease-linked clones showed significant enrichment in matched ankylosing spondylitis synovial fluid.

This chain connects TRBV6-5 to TRBJ2-7; 9 nucleotides align to TRBD2. The clonotype originates from a male donor with ankylosing spondylitis or in good health (not recorded which). The sequenced material came from blood, either unsorted or a sorted T cell fraction (not recorded which). The CDR3 DNA is TGTGCCAGCAGTTACTTAGCGGGGGACGGCGAGCAGTACTTC. Its translation is CASSYLAGDGEQYF.